This T cell receptor beta chain was found in a study of blood T cell repertoires in COVID-19. This CDR3 comprises 13 residues. V shed 8 bases, J shed 6 bases, and the junction held 2 bases outside the gene matches. Germline lookup yields CDR1 WNHNN and CDR2 SYGVQD (reference sequence). This table comes from immunoSEQ multiplex PCR, and its TCRdb copy is limited to in-frame clones, with some not included. The sample consists of approximately 300,000 clones, approximately 82% of them appearing once. Sequencing input: peripheral blood. This chain joins TRBV10-1 and TRBJ2-3, with TRBD2 matching over 13 bases. This sequence was found in a woman aged 45-60 years with acute or convalescent COVID-19. The CDR3: CASGTSGADTQYF. Written as DNA, the CDR3 is TGCGCCAGCGGGACTAGCGGGGCGGATACGCAGTATTTT.